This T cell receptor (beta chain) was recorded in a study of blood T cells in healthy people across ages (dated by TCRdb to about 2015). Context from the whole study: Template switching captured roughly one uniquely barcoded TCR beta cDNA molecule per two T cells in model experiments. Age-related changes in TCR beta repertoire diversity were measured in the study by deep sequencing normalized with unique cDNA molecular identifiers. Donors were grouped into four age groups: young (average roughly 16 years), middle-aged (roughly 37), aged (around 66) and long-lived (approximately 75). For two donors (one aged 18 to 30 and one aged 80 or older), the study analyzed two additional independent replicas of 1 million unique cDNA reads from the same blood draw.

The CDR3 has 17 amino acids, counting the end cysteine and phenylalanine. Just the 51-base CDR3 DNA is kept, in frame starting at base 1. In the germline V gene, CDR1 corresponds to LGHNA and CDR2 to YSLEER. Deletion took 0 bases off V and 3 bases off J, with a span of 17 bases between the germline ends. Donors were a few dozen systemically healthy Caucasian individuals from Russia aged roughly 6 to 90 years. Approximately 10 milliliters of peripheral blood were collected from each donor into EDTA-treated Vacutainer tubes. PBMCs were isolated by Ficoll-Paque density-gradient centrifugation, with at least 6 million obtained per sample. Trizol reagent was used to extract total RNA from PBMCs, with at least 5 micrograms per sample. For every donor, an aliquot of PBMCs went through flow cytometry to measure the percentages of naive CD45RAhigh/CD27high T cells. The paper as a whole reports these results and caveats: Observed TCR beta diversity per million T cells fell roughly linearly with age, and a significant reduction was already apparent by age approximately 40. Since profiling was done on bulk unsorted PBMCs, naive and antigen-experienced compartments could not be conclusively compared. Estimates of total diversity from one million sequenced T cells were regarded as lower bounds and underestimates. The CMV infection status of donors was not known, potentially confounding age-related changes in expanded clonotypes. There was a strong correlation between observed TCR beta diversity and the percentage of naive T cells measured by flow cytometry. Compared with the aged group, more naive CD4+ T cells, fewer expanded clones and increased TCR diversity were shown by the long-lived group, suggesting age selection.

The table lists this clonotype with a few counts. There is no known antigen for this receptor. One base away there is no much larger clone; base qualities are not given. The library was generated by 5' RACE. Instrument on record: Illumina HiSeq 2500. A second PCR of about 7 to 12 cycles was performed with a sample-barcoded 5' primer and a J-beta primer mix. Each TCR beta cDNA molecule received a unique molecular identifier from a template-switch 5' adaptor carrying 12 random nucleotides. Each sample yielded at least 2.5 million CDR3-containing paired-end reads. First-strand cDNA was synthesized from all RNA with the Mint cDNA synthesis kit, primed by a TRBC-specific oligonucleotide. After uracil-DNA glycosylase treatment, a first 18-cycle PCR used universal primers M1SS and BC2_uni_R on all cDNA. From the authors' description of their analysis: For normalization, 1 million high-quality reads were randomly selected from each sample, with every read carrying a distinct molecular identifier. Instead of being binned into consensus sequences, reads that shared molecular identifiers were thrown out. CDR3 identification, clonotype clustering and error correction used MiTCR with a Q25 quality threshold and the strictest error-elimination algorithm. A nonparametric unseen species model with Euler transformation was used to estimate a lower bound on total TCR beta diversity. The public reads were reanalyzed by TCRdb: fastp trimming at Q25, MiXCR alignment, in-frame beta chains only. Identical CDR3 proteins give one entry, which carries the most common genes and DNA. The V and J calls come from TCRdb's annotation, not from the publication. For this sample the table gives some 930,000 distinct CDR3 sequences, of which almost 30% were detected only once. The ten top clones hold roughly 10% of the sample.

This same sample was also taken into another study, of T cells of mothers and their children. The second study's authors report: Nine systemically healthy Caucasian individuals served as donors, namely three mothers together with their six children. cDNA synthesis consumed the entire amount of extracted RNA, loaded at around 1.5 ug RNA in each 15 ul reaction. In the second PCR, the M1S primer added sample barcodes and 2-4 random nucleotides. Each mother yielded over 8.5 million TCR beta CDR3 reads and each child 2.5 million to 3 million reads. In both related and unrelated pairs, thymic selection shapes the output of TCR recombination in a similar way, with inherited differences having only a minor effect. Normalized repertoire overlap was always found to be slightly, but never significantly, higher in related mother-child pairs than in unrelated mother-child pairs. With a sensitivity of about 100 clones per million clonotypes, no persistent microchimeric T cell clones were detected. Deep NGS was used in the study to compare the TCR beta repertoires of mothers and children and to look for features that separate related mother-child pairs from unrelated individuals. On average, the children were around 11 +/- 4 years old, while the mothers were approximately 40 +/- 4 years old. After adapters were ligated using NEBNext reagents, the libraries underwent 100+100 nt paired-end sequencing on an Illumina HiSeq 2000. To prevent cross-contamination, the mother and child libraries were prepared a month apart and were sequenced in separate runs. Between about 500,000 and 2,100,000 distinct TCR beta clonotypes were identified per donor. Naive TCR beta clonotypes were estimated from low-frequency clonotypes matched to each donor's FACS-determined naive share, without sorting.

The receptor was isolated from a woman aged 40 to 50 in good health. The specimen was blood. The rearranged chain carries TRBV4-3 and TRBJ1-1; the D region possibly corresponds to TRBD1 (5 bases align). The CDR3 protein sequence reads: CASSQDGAGFFDTEAFF. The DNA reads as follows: TGCGCCAGCAGCCAAGATGGGGCAGGGTTTTTTGACACTGAAGCTTTCTTT.